The clone carrying this T cell receptor (beta chain) occurred once. Other DNA sequences in this specimen translate into the identical CDR3. Per the study methods: Estimates of nucleated cell counts were drawn from the amplification of reference gene primers. Sequencing was performed with immunoSEQ multiplex PCR; in TCRdb, only in-frame clones are kept and a portion is missing. V, J and clone size are taken as reported in that table, and D and trimming were inferred from the DNA itself. The sample holds approximately 230,000 clones, approximately 88% seen once. This entry comes from a study of blood T cell repertoires in COVID-19. Across the whole study: COVID-19 samples, acute and convalescent, were from the United States, Italy and Spain.

Patients of the Seattle cohort, enrolled during active infection, were followed longitudinally. The specimen sequenced was peripheral blood. The sequence was collected from a woman in her twenties or thirties with COVID-19, enrolled during active disease.

The CDR3 bases are TGTGCCAGCAGTTTAATTGCGGGGGAGAAGAGAAACATTCAGTACTTC. Translation gives CASSLIAGEKRNIQYF. The V and J genes are TRBV27 and TRBJ2-4, with 7 bases lining up with TRBD2. The CDR3 extends over 16 amino acids. Trimming took 2 bases from V and 6 from J; bases not matched to a gene: 10. The V gene's germline CDR1 is MNHEY and CDR2 SMNVEV (reference sequence).